The clone carrying this T cell receptor (beta chain) has just a few counts. Its antigen remains unidentified. CDR3 size: 16 residues. With 4 bases clipped from V and 6 bases from J, the junction kept 13 bases outside the gene matches. Germline CDR1 is DFQATT and CDR2 is SNEGSKA (reference sequence). The entry originates in a study of blood T cells in healthy people across ages. Study-level points and caveats: Diversity estimates drawn from one million T cells were deemed underestimates.

Per-sample yields of isolated PBMCs were at least 6 million. PCR was performed a second time for about 7 to 11 cycles using a sample-barcoded 5' primer and a J-beta primer mix. Every molecule of cDNA carried a tag from a template-switch adaptor with 12 random nucleotides. MiXCR was run by TCRdb on the 5' RACE reads, yielding one entry per CDR3 protein. The sample has roughly 1.7 million distinct CDR3 sequences; roughly 32% are singletons. The clonotype was recovered from a woman in her 30s in good health. Sequencing was performed on blood. This chain links TRBV20-1 with TRBJ2-1, with 9 bases lining up with TRBD2. CDR3 nucleotides: TGCAGTGCTACGGGGGCTAGCGGGGTTCTCTTCAATGAGCAGTTCTTC. Encoded protein: CSATGASGVLFNEQFF.